This T cell receptor beta chain appears in the sequencing data of a study of blood T cell repertoires in COVID-19. Background on the study: Samples came from the United States, Italy and Spain, spanning acute and convalescent COVID-19.

The CDR3 runs 14 residues. Germline-derived CDR1 and CDR2 are MNHNY and SVGAGI (reference sequence). Between the trimmed V and J ends, which lost 4 bases and 1 base, there was a span of 10 bases. This table comes from immunoSEQ multiplex PCR, and its TCRdb copy is limited to in-frame clones, with some not included. The table records 150,000 to 200,000 clones, just under 85% of them present only once. The sequenced sample was peripheral blood. J is TRBJ1-1 and V is TRBV6-6; D uncertain. The sequence was collected from a human donor with acute or convalescent COVID-19. The donor label of this sample is uncertain. In DNA form, the CDR3 reads TGTGCCAGCAGTTCAGCTGACACGAACACTGAAGCTTTCTTT. Protein: CASSSADTNTEAFF.